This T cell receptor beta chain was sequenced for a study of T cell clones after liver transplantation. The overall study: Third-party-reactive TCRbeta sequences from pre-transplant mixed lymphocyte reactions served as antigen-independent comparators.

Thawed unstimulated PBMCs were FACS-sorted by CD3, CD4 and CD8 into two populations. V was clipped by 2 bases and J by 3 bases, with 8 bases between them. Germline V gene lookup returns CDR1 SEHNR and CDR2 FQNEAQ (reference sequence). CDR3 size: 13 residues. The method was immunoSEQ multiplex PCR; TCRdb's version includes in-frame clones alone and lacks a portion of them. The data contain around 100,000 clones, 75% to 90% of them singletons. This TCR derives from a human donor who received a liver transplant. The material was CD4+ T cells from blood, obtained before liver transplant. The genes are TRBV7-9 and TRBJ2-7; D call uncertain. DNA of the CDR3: TGTGCCAGCAGCTTAATTGGGGACTACGAGCAGTACTTC. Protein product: CASSLIGDYEQYF.